Following are 14 T cell receptor beta chains from one sample sequenced in a study of cytomegalovirus exposure and HLA in healthy donors. This PCR relied on a set of 60 Vbeta primers and 13 Jbeta primers. Assay: immunoSEQ multiplex PCR; the TCRdb copy retains only in-frame clones and omits some. The sample consists of some 120,000 clones, just under 70% of them appearing once. The sequencing sample was made of PBMCs. The receptors stem from a man aged 25-40 years in good health and CMV-seropositive.

The rearrangement joins TRBV28 to TRBJ2-1; possible D gene TRBD1, 6 bases. In germline, CDR1 is MDHEN, CDR2 SYDVKM. The length of the CDR3 is 15 residues. V was shortened by 4 bases and J by 0 bases, with 10 bases between the two germline ends. CDR3 sequence (DNA): TGTGCCAGCAGTTACAACAGGGCCTCCTACAATGAGCAGTTCTTC. Translation: CASSYNRASYNEQFF. The whole variable domain, filled in from reference TRBV28 and TRBJ2-1, reads DVKVTQSSRYLVKRTGEKVFLECVQDMDHENMFWYRQDPGLGLRLIYFSYDVKMKEKGDIPEGYSVSREKKERFSLILESASTNQTSMYLCASSYNRASYNEQFFGPGTRLTVL.

V usage is TRBV7-3 and J usage is TRBJ2-2; 8 positions match TRBD1. The germline gives CDR1 SGHTA, CDR2 FQGTGA. CDR3 size: 15 residues. Unmatched junction bases numbered 3, after V lost 1 base and J lost 5 bases. The CDR3 here is CASSLRTGLTGELFF. Here the CDR3 DNA reads TGTGCCAGCAGCTTAAGGACAGGGTTAACCGGGGAGCTGTTTTTT.

The genes are TRBV5-4 and TRBJ1-6; TRBD1 matches 8 bases. This CDR3 comprises 14 residues. Germline V gene lookup returns CDR1 SGHNT and CDR2 YYREEE (reference sequence). V shed 0 bases, J shed 10 bases, and the junction held 3 bases outside the gene matches. The CDR3 is CASSLDRGSSPLHF. The CDR3 region has the DNA TGTGCCAGCAGCTTGGACAGGGGGTCGTCACCCCTCCACTTT.

The chain has TRBV29-1 and TRBJ2-1, with 8 bases fitting TRBD2. Looked up from germline, CDR1 is SQVTM and CDR2 is ANQGSEA. V lost 0 bases, J lost 7 bases, and 8 bases stayed unmatched. The CDR3 loop spans 15 amino acids. The CDR3 region is CSVEESSGPRNEQFF. The CDR3 DNA is TGCAGCGTTGAAGAATCTAGCGGGCCTAGGAATGAGCAGTTCTTC.

A few counts support this clone. This chain links TRBV5-1 with TRBJ2-3, with no clear D. V lost 1 base, J lost 5 bases, and 5 bases lay in between. Germline CDR1 and CDR2: SGHRS and YFSETQ. There are 12 residues in the CDR3. CDR3 DNA: TGCGCCAGCAGCTTGAGCTTAGATACGCAGTATTTT. Translated, it gives CASSLSLDTQYF.

In this sample, this clone turned up a few times. The chain has TRBV6-1 and TRBJ1-4; the D gene is possibly TRBD1 (5 bases). CDR3 length: 14 amino acids. With 2 bases removed from V and 7 bases from J, the gap between germline ends came to 11 bases. Looked up from germline, CDR1 is MNHNS and CDR2 is SASEGT. Here the CDR3 reads CASSEPGMREKLFF. DNA for the CDR3: TGTGCCAGCAGTGAACCAGGGATGCGTGAAAAACTGTTTTTT.

This clone appeared a few times. This chain joins TRBV9 and TRBJ1-2, with TRBD1 identical over 7 bases. CDR1 is SGDLS and CDR2 is YYNGEE in the germline V gene. This CDR3 has 15 residues. The V and J ends lost 4 bases and 0 bases, in that order; junction bases with no gene match: 6. DNA for the CDR3: TGTGCCAGCAGCAAGGGGGACAGTTCTAACTATGGCTACACCTTC. It encodes CASSKGDSSNYGYTF.

The chain employs TRBV18 and TRBJ1-1; 9 bases fit TRBD1. Germline V gene lookup returns CDR1 KGHSH and CDR2 LQKENI. The CDR3 loop spans 14 amino acids. Unmatched junction bases numbered 4, after V lost 5 bases and J lost 3 bases. The CDR3 bases are TGTGCCAGCTCATACACAGGGGGCGACACTGAAGCTTTCTTT. Translating it yields CASSYTGGDTEAFF.

This rearrangement joins TRBV6-1 to TRBJ2-3, with a weak D call TRBD1 (6 bases). Trimming cost V 7 bases and J 1 base, with 15 bases left between them. This CDR3 spans 15 amino acids. CDR1 and CDR2 from the germline V gene are MNHNS and SASEGT. The CDR3: CASIMGAYRTDTQYF. The CDR3 DNA reads TGTGCCAGCATTATGGGGGCTTATCGCACAGATACGCAGTATTTT.

V is TRBV29-1 and J is TRBJ1-1; 7 bases align to TRBD1. Germline-derived CDR1 and CDR2 are SQVTM and ANQGSEA. This CDR3 spans 13 amino acids. J gave up 0 bases and V 7 bases, and 5 bases lay outside the gene matches. CDR3 region: CSAAGGLNTEAFF. The DNA of the CDR3 is TGCAGCGCCGCAGGGGGACTGAACACTGAAGCTTTCTTT.

CDR3 sequence: CASSPPAGRGNTIYF. In nucleotides, the CDR3 is TGTGCCAGCAGCCCACCGGCAGGCCGGGGAAACACCATATATTTT. The rearrangement links TRBV7-9 to TRBJ1-3; no clear D. The CDR3 is 15 amino acids. V was pared by 5 bases and J by 4 bases, with 15 bases between. Germline loops: CDR1 SEHNR, CDR2 FQNEAQ (reference sequence).

This clone was found once. The chain joins TRBV19 to TRBJ1-2, with D tentatively TRBD1 (5 bases). CDR3 length: 13 amino acids. The ends were cut back, 7 bases at V and 4 bases at J, with 13 bases in the middle. Germline V gene data show CDR1 as LNHDA and CDR2 as SQIVND (reference sequence). The CDR3 sequence is CASKLQGGYGYTF. For the CDR3, the DNA is TGTGCCAGTAAATTGCAGGGAGGCTATGGCTACACCTTC.

The table lists this clone with a few counts. The chain couples TRBV11-3 to TRBJ1-1, with D possibly being TRBD1 (6 bases). The CDR3 consists of 11 residues. Looked up from germline, CDR1 is SGHNT and CDR2 is YENEEA. Between the trimmed V and J ends, which lost 2 bases and 11 bases, there was a span of 9 bases. CDR3 bases: TGTGCCAGCAGCTTACGGGGGGCGGCTTTCTTT. Residues: CASSLRGAAFF. Supplemented by reference TRBV11-3 and TRBJ1-1, the full variable domain reads EAGVVQSPRYKIIEKKQPVAFWCNPISGHNTLYWYLQNLGQGPELLIRYENEEAVDDSQLPKDRFSAERLKGVDSTLKIQPAELGDSAVYLCASSLRGAAFFGQGTRLTVV.

The chain uses TRBV11-3 and TRBJ1-5, with D maybe TRBD1 (6 bases). The CDR3 spans 14 residues. Germline assignment: CDR1 SGHNT and CDR2 YENEEA. The V end was cut by 5 bases, the J end by 6 bases, with 14 bases between. CDR3 in amino acids: CASSERGGSQPQHF. Here the CDR3 DNA reads TGTGCCAGCAGCGAGAGAGGGGGATCTCAGCCCCAGCATTTT.